This passage covers 11 T cell receptor beta chains from one sample sequenced in a study of CD8 T cells in ankylosing spondylitis. TCRdb re-called the 5' RACE reads with MiXCR, one entry per CDR3 protein. Of 250,000 to 350,000 distinct CDR3 sequences listed, about 20% are singletons. Sequencing was carried out using blood, either unsorted or a sorted T cell fraction (not recorded which). The receptors here all came from a male donor with ankylosing spondylitis or in good health (not recorded which).

This clonotype was seen only a few times. CDR3 sequence: CASSSSWGAERTIYF. The DNA for the CDR3 is TGTGCCAGCAGTTCCTCGTGGGGGGCGGAACGCACCATATATTTT. This rearrangement joins TRBV12-3 or TRBV12-4 to TRBJ1-3; the D gene is possibly TRBD1 (6 bases). The CDR3 is 15 residues long. Trimming took 4 bases from V and 9 from J, leaving 19 bases between them.

On this clonotype: Being one base from a much bigger clone, this may be a read error. The chain couples TRBV9 to TRBJ2-2; D not certain. The CDR3 is made up of 15 amino acids. In germline, CDR1 is SGDLS, CDR2 YYNGEE. CDR3 amino acids: CAGSPVGADTGELFF. CDR3 nucleotide sequence: TGTGCCGGCAGCCCCGTTGGCGCGGACACCGGGGAGCTGTTTTTT.

This clonotype was detected only a few times. This rearrangement joins TRBV15 to TRBJ1-1; D not certain. Germline V gene lookup returns CDR1 LNHNV and CDR2 YYDKDF (reference sequence). Between the trimmed V and J ends, which lost 1 base and 7 bases, there was a span of 7 bases. This CDR3 region has 12 residues. The CDR3 DNA is TGTGCCACCAGCAGAGTCGGGGTTGAAGCTTTCTTT. Translation: CATSRVGVEAFF.

The J gene is TRBJ2-3, the V gene TRBV5-5; a weak D match, TRBD1 (5 bases). Trimming removed 4 bases at V and 6 bases at J, with 15 bases between. CDR1 is SGHKS and CDR2 is YYEKEE in the germline V gene (reference sequence). CDR3 length: 14 residues. CDR3 sequence (DNA): TGTGCCAGCAGCGCAGGGCAGTCACGGGATACGCAGTATTTT. It yields the protein CASSAGQSRDTQYF.

This sequence joins TRBV12-3 or TRBV12-4 and TRBJ1-5; D unclear. This CDR3 contains 14 residues. Trimming pared 3 bases from V and 0 bases from J, leaving 6 bases between. DNA for the CDR3: TGTGCCAGCAGTTTCGGGATTAGCAATCAGCCCCAGCATTTT. Its protein product is CASSFGISNQPQHF.

This clonotype was counted between two and nine times. J is TRBJ2-4 and V is TRBV24-1; a weak D match, TRBD1 (5 bases). The CDR3 is made up of 14 amino acids. Deletions cut 4 bases from V and 8 bases from J, with 14 bases between. Per the germline V gene, CDR1 is KGHDR and CDR2 is SFDVKD. Written as DNA, the CDR3 is TGTGCCACCAGTGAAGGACGTCAAGGGGACATTCAGTACTTC. Translating gives CATSEGRQGDIQYF.

The chain uses TRBV2 and TRBJ2-1, with TRBD2 identical over 8 bases. With 5 bases clipped from V and 7 bases from J, the junction kept 10 bases outside the gene matches. This CDR3 is built from 15 residues. The germline gives CDR1 SNHLY, CDR2 FYNNEI. The CDR3 DNA reads as TGTGCCAGCAGTATAATTAGCGGGGTCTTTAATGAGCAGTTCTTC. Protein product: CASSIISGVFNEQFF.

This clonotype was found many times. V and J are TRBV20-1 and TRBJ1-6; D is perhaps TRBD1 (5 bases). Germline CDR1 is DFQATT and CDR2 is SNEGSKA (reference sequence). Trimming pared 0 bases from V and 5 bases from J, leaving 8 bases between. The CDR3 extends over 14 amino acids. The CDR3 DNA reads TGCAGTGCTAGAGATCAGGGAAATAATTCACCCCTCCACTTT. Translated: CSARDQGNNSPLHF.

This clonotype has ten or more counts. DNA for the CDR3: TGCAGTGCTACGGGCAGTACAGCCAAAAACATTCAGTACTTC. It specifies CSATGSTAKNIQYF. The gene calls are TRBV20-1 and TRBJ2-4, with D uncertain. V lost 4 bases, J lost 0 bases, and 10 bases lay in between. The CDR3 covers 14 residues. Looked up from germline, CDR1 is DFQATT and CDR2 is SNEGSKA (reference sequence).

A few counts support this clonotype. The chain joins TRBV12-3 or TRBV12-4 to TRBJ1-2; D is uncertain. Trimming left V 3 bases short and J 4 bases short, with 6 bases between. There are 12 residues in the CDR3. The CDR3 spells CASSLEVYGYTF. In nucleotides, the CDR3 is TGTGCCAGCAGTTTGGAGGTCTATGGCTACACCTTC.

As concerns this clonotype: A much larger clone lies a single base off, so this may be a read error. The CDR3 sequence is CTSSGGGPGNQPQHF. CDR3 coding DNA: TGCACCAGCAGCGGAGGAGGGCCGGGCAATCAGCCCCAGCATTTT. The chain uses TRBV5-1 and TRBJ1-5, with D unclear. The CDR3 is 15 amino acids. CDR1 and CDR2 from the germline V gene are SGHRS and YFSETQ. The full variable domain, rest sourced from reference TRBV5-1 and TRBJ1-5, is KAGVTQTPRYLIKTRGQQVTLSCSPISGHRSVSWYQQTPGQGLQFLFEYFSETQRNKGNFPGRFSGRQFSNSRSEMNVSTLELGDSALYLCTSSGGGPGNQPQHFGDGTRLSIL.